These 10 T cell receptor beta chains came from one sample sequenced in a study of T cells expressing NK-cell markers. TCRdb reworked the 5' RACE reads into one entry per CDR3 protein, no DNA. This sample carries some 110,000 distinct CDR3 sequences, with around 20% going to the ten biggest clones. Sequencing was done on a sample of blood T cells: a sorted CD56 or NKG2C T cell subset, CD4+ or CD8+ T cells, or bulk PBMC T cells (not recorded which). These receptors came from a woman between 18 and 75 years old in good health.

The V and J genes are TRBV5-6 and TRBJ2-7; as DNA is missing, the TRBD1 call by TCRdb cannot be tested. CDR3 size: 16 residues. The V gene's germline CDR1 is SGHDT and CDR2 YYEEEE. The CDR3 spells CASSREGQGAAYEQYF.

The V and J genes are TRBV27 and TRBJ2-3; the D call from TCRdb, TRBD1, cannot be confirmed without DNA. The germline V gene encodes CDR1 MNHEY and CDR2 SMNVEV (reference sequence). The CDR3 covers 14 residues. The CDR3 protein is CASSHPPSTDTQYF.

The rearrangement joins TRBV27 to TRBJ2-5. This CDR3 is built from 13 residues. Germline V gene data show CDR1 as MNHEY and CDR2 as SMNVEV (reference sequence). The CDR3: CASSLESEETQYF.

This clonotype is deemed medium-sized (0.01 to 0.1%) by its frequency. The rearrangement links TRBV2 to TRBJ1-5. This CDR3 spans 11 amino acids. Germline V gene lookup returns CDR1 SNHLY and CDR2 FYNNEI. CDR3 loop: CASSHNQPQHF.

This sequence joins TRBV6-2 or TRBV6-3 and TRBJ2-1; there is no DNA to check the TCRdb D call of TRBD1. CDR3 size: 11 residues. CDR1 is MNHEY, CDR2 SVGEGT, per germline. The CDR3 here is CASSFPGEQFF.

The V gene is TRBV19, the J gene TRBJ2-1; the TRBD1 assignment by TCRdb is unverifiable without DNA. The CDR3 runs 15 residues. The germline CDR1 and CDR2 sequences are LNHDA and SQIVND (reference sequence). The CDR3 loop is CASSLGGDTMGEQFF.

The V gene is TRBV12-3 or TRBV12-4, the J gene TRBJ2-5; as DNA is missing, the TRBD1 call by TCRdb cannot be tested. This CDR3 has 14 residues. CDR3 region: CASSFDTGGGSQYF.

The CDR3 loop is CASSAASGDSYEQYF. This sequence joins TRBV9 and TRBJ2-7. This CDR3 is 15 amino acids long. In germline, CDR1 is SGDLS, CDR2 YYNGEE.

The chain uses TRBV7-9 and TRBJ2-3; the D call from TCRdb, TRBD1, cannot be confirmed without DNA. CDR1 is SEHNR and CDR2 is FQNEAQ in the germline V gene (reference sequence). The CDR3 is made up of 16 amino acids. CDR3 region: CASSSPGRGGLDTQYF.

The CDR3 loop is CASSQGSGNEQFF. The gene calls are TRBV4-1 and TRBJ2-1. Germline assignment: CDR1 MGHRA and CDR2 YSYEKL. The CDR3 runs to 13 residues.